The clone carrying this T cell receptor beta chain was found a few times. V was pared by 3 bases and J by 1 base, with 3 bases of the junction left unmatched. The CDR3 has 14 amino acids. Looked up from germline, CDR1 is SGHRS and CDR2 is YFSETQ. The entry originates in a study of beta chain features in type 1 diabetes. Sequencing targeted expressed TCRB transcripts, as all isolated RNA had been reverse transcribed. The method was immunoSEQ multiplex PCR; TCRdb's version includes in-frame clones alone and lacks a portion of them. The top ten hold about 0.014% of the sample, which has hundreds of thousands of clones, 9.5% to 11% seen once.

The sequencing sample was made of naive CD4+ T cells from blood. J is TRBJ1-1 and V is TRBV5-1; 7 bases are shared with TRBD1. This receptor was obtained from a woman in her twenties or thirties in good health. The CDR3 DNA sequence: TGCGCCAGCAGCTACGGGACAGCGAACACTGAAGCTTTCTTT. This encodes CASSYGTANTEAFF.